This T cell receptor (beta chain) stems from a study of cytomegalovirus exposure and HLA in healthy donors. On the study more broadly: In terms of ancestry, the Caucasian-associated cluster contained roughly 80% of the 350 to 450 genotyped donors. Study-level results: Fewer N-insertions than the roughly 630-donor mean were reportedly shown by an Asian-associated ancestry cluster in a later analysis. Sequencing depth roughly uniform across donors was assumed in presence/absence analyses. Productive status was seen about 90% or about 30% of the time for most TCR beta V segments in an earlier analysis.

The PCR made use of 60 Vbeta and 13 Jbeta primers. Measured with immunoSEQ multiplex PCR; TCRdb has only the in-frame clones, and not every one. Among around 82,000 clones listed, about 78% were seen once. From germline, CDR1 is SNHLY and CDR2 FYNNEI. The CDR3 covers 13 residues. V shed 5 bases and J shed 13 bases, with 15 bases lying between them. In the case of this clone: Its antigen is unknown.

The TCR originated in a male donor in good health and CMV-seropositive. The chain is built from TRBV2 and TRBJ1-6; no firm D call. Sample: PBMCs. CDR3 sequence reads: CASSWTRPGPLHF. CDR3 bases: TGTGCCAGCAGTTGGACCCGCCCGGGGCCCCTCCACTTT. The variable domain in full, with the rest retrieved from reference TRBV2 and TRBJ1-6, is EPEVTQTPSHQVTQMGQEVILRCVPISNHLYFYWYRQILGQKVEFLVSFYNNEISEKSEIFDDQFSVERPDGSNFTLKIRSTKLEDSAMYFCASSWTRPGPLHFGNGTRLTVT.